These T cell receptor beta chains were read from a single sample in a study of sequential checkpoint blockade in melanoma. Only in-frame clones appear in the TCRdb table, and some are missing; sequencing was by immunoSEQ multiplex PCR. Found here are approximately 20,000 clones, about 69% of them singletons; the top ten hold under 5%. The specimen was tumor tissue (inferred from file names), collected from a patient given nivolumab and ipilimumab in sequence. The origin of the receptors is a human donor with melanoma. The conserved cysteine and the conserved F or W are not part of the CDR3 here. A D gene is named only where the DNA matches it firmly.

j_call v_call d_call cdr3_aa
TRBJ2-1 TRBV28 TRBD2 ASSKGGRAYEQF
TRBJ2-1 TRBV19 NA ASSMPAKYNEQF
TRBJ1-6 TRBV19 NA ASSYGSSYNSPLH
TRBJ2-3 TRBV14 NA ASSQKYGVGTDTQY
TRBJ2-5 TRBV11-3 TRBD2 ASSATSGRGETQY
TRBJ2-5 TRBV10-2 NA ASKTPAEETQY
TRBJ1-1 TRBV5-1 TRBD1 ASSPGDSDTEAF
TRBJ2-1 TRBV18 NA ASSQGPAAGRNEQF
TRBJ2-5 TRBV19 NA ASRLGAAWKETQY
TRBJ2-5 TRBV18 NA ASSPSRGQETQY
TRBJ1-1 TRBV14 NA ASSRNEGLNTEAF
TRBJ2-1 TRBV15 NA ASSPGVGYNEQF
TRBJ2-7 TRBV7-8 NA ASSLGQMLGEQY
TRBJ2-1 TRBV11-3 TRBD2 ASSLSGSGNEQF
TRBJ1-6 TRBV30 NA AWSAIQPPVNSPLH
TRBJ1-3 TRBV15 NA ATSGRQGTGNTIY
TRBJ2-7 TRBV5-1 TRBD2 ASSSTSGNYEQY
TRBJ1-2 TRBV5-1 TRBD1 ASSLLIPGQGASGGYT
TRBJ1-1 TRBV12-5 NA ASGPGGLTEAF
TRBJ2-7 TRBV11-3 TRBD2 ASSVRGGTSFYEQY
TRBJ2-3 TRBV11-3 NA ASSSLRGARDTQY
TRBJ1-6 TRBV19 NA ASTPGFPGNSPLH
TRBJ2-2 TRBV19 NA ASSIVGRPNTGELF
TRBJ2-7 TRBV18 TRBD1 ASSSLGQGATDEQY
TRBJ1-5 TRBV19 NA ASENRAGNQPQH
TRBJ2-1 TRBV18 TRBD1 ASSPPSRQGTYNEQF
TRBJ1-3 TRBV10-2 NA ASSDQGLSGNTIY